Shown below are 12 T cell receptor beta chains from a single sample sequenced in a study of PD-1 blockade in classical Hodgkin lymphoma. The protocol was immunoSEQ multiplex PCR, while the TCRdb copy is restricted to in-frame clones and leaves out a portion. The table shows approximately 84,000 clones, with 75% to 85% occurring only once. Described time point: cycle 4 day 1 (C4D1), after around six weeks of nivolumab. Patients all relapsed after autologous stem cell transplantation, and there was variation in brentuximab vedotin exposure. The sequencing here drew on peripheral blood mononuclear cells (PBMCs), taken before the fourth cycle of nivolumab. These receptors were obtained from a human donor with classical Hodgkin lymphoma.

The chain combines TRBV9 with TRBJ2-3; TRBD1 matches 8 bases. With V trimmed by 4 bases and J by 3 bases, 7 bases remained unmatched. CDR3 length: 15 amino acids. The germline V gene encodes CDR1 SGDLS and CDR2 YYNGEE. The CDR3 DNA reads as TGTGCCAGCAGCATACAGGGGGTTCGGACAGATACGCAGTATTTT. It specifies CASSIQGVRTDTQYF. Using reference TRBV9 and TRBJ2-3 for the parts outside the CDR3, the full variable domain is DSGVTQTPKHLITATGQRVTLRCSPRSGDLSVYWYQQSLDQGLQFLIQYYNGEERAKGNILERFSAQQFPDLHSELNLSSLELGDSALYFCASSIQGVRTDTQYFGPGTRLTVL.

Worth noting for this clone: Mismatch with germline at one junction end may stem from a read error. V and J are TRBV7-8 and TRBJ2-1; 12 bases line up with TRBD2. There are 13 residues in the CDR3. The V gene's germline CDR1 is SGHVS and CDR2 FQNEAQ. DNA for the CDR3: TGTGCCAGCAGCCTAGCGGGAGGGTTTGAGGGGTTCTTC. As protein: CASSLAGGFEGFF.

Regarding this clone: In the same sample, other DNA sequences code for this CDR3. This chain uses TRBV7-8 with TRBJ2-3; D call uncertain. This CDR3 is built from 14 residues. In germline, CDR1 is SGHVS, CDR2 FQNEAQ. Deletions cut 1 base from V and 5 bases from J, with 10 bases between. The CDR3 coding sequence is TGTGCCAGCAGCTTAGGGCTAGGCGGAGATACGCAGTATTTT. The encoded protein is CASSLGLGGDTQYF.

The V gene is TRBV10-3, the J gene TRBJ2-6; D gene ambiguous. The germline CDR1 and CDR2 sequences are ENHRY and SYGVKD. This CDR3 has 16 amino acids. The germline V and J ends were trimmed by 3 bases and 0 bases, with 9 bases remaining between them. This chain's CDR3 is CAISERVDSGANVLTF. The CDR3 DNA reads as TGTGCCATCAGTGAAAGGGTCGACTCTGGGGCCAACGTCCTGACTTTC.

The count of this clone is one. This chain connects TRBV19 to TRBJ2-3; a weak D match, TRBD2 (5 bases). The CDR3 totals 13 residues. CDR1 and CDR2 from the germline V gene are LNHDA and SQIVND (reference sequence). V was pared by 6 bases and J by 2 bases, with 9 bases between. The CDR3, as DNA: TGTGCCAGTAGGAGGGATTCCACAGATACGCAGTATTTT. Protein: CASRRDSTDTQYF. The variable domain in full, with the rest retrieved from reference TRBV19 and TRBJ2-3, is DGGITQSPKYLFRKEGQNVTLSCEQNLNHDAMYWYRQDPGQGLRLIYYSQIVNDFQKGDIAEGYSVSREKKESFPLTVTSAQKNPTAFYLCASRRDSTDTQYFGPGTRLTVL.

This chain links TRBV2 with TRBJ2-1, with a possible D match to TRBD1 (5 bases). Germline V gene lookup returns CDR1 SNHLY and CDR2 FYNNEI. The CDR3 runs to 13 residues. Trimming removed 7 bases at V and 6 bases at J, with 13 bases between. CDR3 region: CASIEWGRNEQFF. Written as DNA, the CDR3 is TGTGCCAGCATCGAATGGGGCCGCAATGAGCAGTTCTTC.

The rearrangement links TRBV5-5 to TRBJ1-3; the D is unclear. This CDR3 comprises 15 residues. Deletions cut 0 bases from V and 0 bases from J, with 7 bases between. Germline values: CDR1 SGHKS, CDR2 YYEKEE (reference sequence). This chain's CDR3 is CASSLAGSSGNTIYF. The CDR3 bases are TGTGCCAGCAGCTTGGCCGGGAGCTCTGGAAACACCATATATTTT.

The rearrangement uses TRBV15 and TRBJ2-7, with 9 bases matching TRBD2. This CDR3 region has 15 residues. V gave up 0 bases and J gave up 3 bases; unmatched junction bases: 3. Germline values: CDR1 LNHNV, CDR2 YYDKDF (reference sequence). DNA of the CDR3: TGTGCCACCAGCAGAGATGCGGGGGGGGGCTACGAGCAGTACTTC. This encodes CATSRDAGGGYEQYF.

V and J are TRBV5-4 and TRBJ2-1, with 7 bases lining up with TRBD1. V lost 4 bases and J lost 2; bases outside the gene matches: 18. The germline V gene has CDR1 SGHNT and CDR2 YYREEE (reference sequence). CDR3 size: 19 residues. Here the CDR3 DNA reads TGTGCCAGCAGCCCCCCCGGGACAGTGAACCTTAAAACCTACAATGAGCAGTTCTTC. Protein product: CASSPPGTVNLKTYNEQFF. Looking up the rest from reference TRBV5-4 and TRBJ2-1 gives the full variable domain: ETGVTQSPTHLIKTRGQQVTLRCSSQSGHNTVSWYQQALGQGPQFIFQYYREEENGRGNFPPRFSGLQFPNYSSELNVNALELDDSALYLCASSPPGTVNLKTYNEQFFGPGTRLTVL.

The chain combines TRBV2 with TRBJ2-3; TRBD1 might be the D (5 bases). In germline, CDR1 is SNHLY, CDR2 FYNNEI. V was shortened by 1 base and J by 4 bases, with 15 bases between the two germline ends. The CDR3 contains 16 residues. The CDR3 loop is CASSEVGAGTPDTQYF. The CDR3 DNA follows: TGTGCCAGCAGTGAAGTTGGGGCAGGCACCCCAGATACGCAGTATTTT.

This clone turned up a few times. J is TRBJ1-2 and V is TRBV6-6; D remains unclear. The CDR3 covers 11 residues. V lost 5 bases, J lost 8 bases, and 9 bases lay in between. Germline V lookup: CDR1 MNHNY, CDR2 SVGAGI (reference sequence). CDR3 sequence reads: CASSQLRGYTF. CDR3 sequence (DNA): TGTGCCAGCAGTCAACTACGGGGCTACACCTTC.

The chain combines TRBV11-3 with TRBJ1-1; D ambiguous. From germline, CDR1 is SGHNT and CDR2 YENEEA. Trimming shortened V by 2 bases and J by 2 bases, and 6 bases separated the two germline ends. CDR3 size: 13 residues. In nucleotides, the CDR3 is TGTGCCAGCAGCTTATACGAAAACACTGAAGCTTTCTTT. This gives the protein CASSLYENTEAFF.